One and the same sample provided the 11 T cell receptor beta chains below, sequenced in a study of T cells and Merkel cell carcinoma outcomes. Method: immunoSEQ multiplex PCR; TCRdb's copy keeps in-frame clones and lacks some. The sample lists roughly 11,000 clones, less than 97% occurring once. Sequencing input: tumor tissue from Merkel cell carcinoma. The receptors stem from a human donor with Merkel cell carcinoma.

The chain employs TRBV9 and TRBJ2-7; the D is unclear. This CDR3 has 15 residues. Trimming pared 4 bases from V and 2 bases from J, leaving 16 bases between. CDR1 is SGDLS, CDR2 YYNGEE, per germline. The DNA of the CDR3 is TGTGCCAGCAGCCCTGAAGTGGGCGGCCCCTACGAGCAGTACTTC. This codes for CASSPEVGGPYEQYF.

The chain links TRBV28 to TRBJ1-1; D might be TRBD1 (6 bases). Germline lookup yields CDR1 MDHEN and CDR2 SYDVKM. The CDR3 consists of 14 residues. With 6 bases removed from V and 2 bases from J, the gap between germline ends came to 13 bases. The CDR3: CASSPTGINTEAFF. The CDR3 bases are TGTGCCAGCAGCCCGACAGGAATAAACACTGAAGCTTTCTTT.

J is TRBJ2-3 and V is TRBV7-9; 13 nucleotides align to TRBD2. V lost 2 bases to trimming and J lost 5 bases; unmatched junction nucleotides: 10. This CDR3 contains 18 residues. Germline lookup yields CDR1 SEHNR and CDR2 FQNEAQ (reference sequence). CDR3: CASSLSLAGGPVQDTQYF. In nucleotides, the CDR3 is TGTGCCAGCAGCTTATCACTAGCGGGAGGGCCTGTACAAGATACGCAGTATTTT.

V is TRBV29-1 and J is TRBJ1-1; D is possibly TRBD1 (5 bases). Trimming shortened V by 7 bases and J by 6 bases, and 27 bases separated the two germline ends. The CDR3 has 16 residues. CDR1 SQVTM and CDR2 ANQGSEA come from the germline V gene. Written as DNA, the CDR3 is TGCAGCGGTGACGGGATAGGGGCCACCACGATCCCTGAAGCTTTCTTT. This sequence encodes CSGDGIGATTIPEAFF.

The chain has TRBV4-3 and TRBJ1-4; D not certain. The germline gives CDR1 LGHNA, CDR2 YSLEER. The CDR3 loop spans 15 amino acids. The V gene lost 0 bases and the J gene lost 5 bases, with 10 bases spanning the gap. In DNA, the CDR3 is TGCGCCAGCAGCCAAGATTGGAACCTGAATGAAAAACTGTTTTTT. It translates to CASSQDWNLNEKLFF.

The chain carries TRBV28 and TRBJ2-7, with D perhaps TRBD2 (5 bases). V dropped 5 bases and J dropped 2 bases, with 10 bases sitting between them. The CDR3 spans 13 residues. The germline V gene encodes CDR1 MDHEN and CDR2 SYDVKM. CDR3 sequence: CASSLRTPYEQYF. The CDR3 nucleotides are TGTGCCAGCAGTCTTAGGACTCCCTACGAGCAGTACTTC.

CDR3 in DNA: TGTGCCTGGAGAGTAGGAGGAGTGACCCAGTACTTC. Translation: CAWRVGGVTQYF. The V gene is TRBV30, the J gene TRBJ2-5, with D possibly matching TRBD2 (5 bases). The CDR3 extends over 12 amino acids. V was trimmed by 3 bases and J by 7 bases, leaving 12 bases between them. The germline V gene has CDR1 GTSNPN and CDR2 SVGIG (reference sequence).

V gene TRBV25-1 combines with J gene TRBJ2-7, with D possibly TRBD1 on 5 matching bases. V lost 2 bases and J lost 9, with 14 bases in between. The CDR3 is 13 amino acids. Germline-derived CDR1 and CDR2 are MGHDK and SYGVNS. The CDR3 loop is CASSEQGRLRQYF. CDR3 bases: TGTGCCAGCAGTGAACAGGGTAGATTAAGGCAGTACTTC.

The chain has TRBV9 and TRBJ2-5, with a tentative D call TRBD1 (6 bases). Trimming removed 0 bases at V and 0 bases at J, with 12 bases between. CDR3 length equals 16 residues. Germline CDR1 reads SGDLS; CDR2 reads YYNGEE. This CDR3 is CASSVAIGQYQETQYF. The CDR3 DNA reads as TGTGCCAGCAGCGTAGCCATAGGACAGTACCAAGAGACCCAGTACTTC.

The rearrangement links TRBV6-5 to TRBJ1-1; D might be TRBD1 (5 bases). V lost 0 bases, J lost 6 bases, and 8 bases lay in between. Germline V gives CDR1 MNHEY, CDR2 SVGAGI. This CDR3 is 13 amino acids long. The CDR3 DNA reads as TGTGCCAGCAGTTACTCTCCCAGGGCTGAAGCTTTCTTT. Encoded protein: CASSYSPRAEAFF.

This sequence joins TRBV25-1 and TRBJ1-2; 7 nucleotides agree with TRBD1. The germline gives CDR1 MGHDK, CDR2 SYGVNS. The CDR3 is 14 residues long. Trimming cost V 4 bases and J 3 bases; bases outside gene matches: 5. The CDR3 DNA follows: TGTGCCAGCAGTGCACCAGGGGGAGACTATGGCTACACCTTC. Amino acid sequence: CASSAPGGDYGYTF.